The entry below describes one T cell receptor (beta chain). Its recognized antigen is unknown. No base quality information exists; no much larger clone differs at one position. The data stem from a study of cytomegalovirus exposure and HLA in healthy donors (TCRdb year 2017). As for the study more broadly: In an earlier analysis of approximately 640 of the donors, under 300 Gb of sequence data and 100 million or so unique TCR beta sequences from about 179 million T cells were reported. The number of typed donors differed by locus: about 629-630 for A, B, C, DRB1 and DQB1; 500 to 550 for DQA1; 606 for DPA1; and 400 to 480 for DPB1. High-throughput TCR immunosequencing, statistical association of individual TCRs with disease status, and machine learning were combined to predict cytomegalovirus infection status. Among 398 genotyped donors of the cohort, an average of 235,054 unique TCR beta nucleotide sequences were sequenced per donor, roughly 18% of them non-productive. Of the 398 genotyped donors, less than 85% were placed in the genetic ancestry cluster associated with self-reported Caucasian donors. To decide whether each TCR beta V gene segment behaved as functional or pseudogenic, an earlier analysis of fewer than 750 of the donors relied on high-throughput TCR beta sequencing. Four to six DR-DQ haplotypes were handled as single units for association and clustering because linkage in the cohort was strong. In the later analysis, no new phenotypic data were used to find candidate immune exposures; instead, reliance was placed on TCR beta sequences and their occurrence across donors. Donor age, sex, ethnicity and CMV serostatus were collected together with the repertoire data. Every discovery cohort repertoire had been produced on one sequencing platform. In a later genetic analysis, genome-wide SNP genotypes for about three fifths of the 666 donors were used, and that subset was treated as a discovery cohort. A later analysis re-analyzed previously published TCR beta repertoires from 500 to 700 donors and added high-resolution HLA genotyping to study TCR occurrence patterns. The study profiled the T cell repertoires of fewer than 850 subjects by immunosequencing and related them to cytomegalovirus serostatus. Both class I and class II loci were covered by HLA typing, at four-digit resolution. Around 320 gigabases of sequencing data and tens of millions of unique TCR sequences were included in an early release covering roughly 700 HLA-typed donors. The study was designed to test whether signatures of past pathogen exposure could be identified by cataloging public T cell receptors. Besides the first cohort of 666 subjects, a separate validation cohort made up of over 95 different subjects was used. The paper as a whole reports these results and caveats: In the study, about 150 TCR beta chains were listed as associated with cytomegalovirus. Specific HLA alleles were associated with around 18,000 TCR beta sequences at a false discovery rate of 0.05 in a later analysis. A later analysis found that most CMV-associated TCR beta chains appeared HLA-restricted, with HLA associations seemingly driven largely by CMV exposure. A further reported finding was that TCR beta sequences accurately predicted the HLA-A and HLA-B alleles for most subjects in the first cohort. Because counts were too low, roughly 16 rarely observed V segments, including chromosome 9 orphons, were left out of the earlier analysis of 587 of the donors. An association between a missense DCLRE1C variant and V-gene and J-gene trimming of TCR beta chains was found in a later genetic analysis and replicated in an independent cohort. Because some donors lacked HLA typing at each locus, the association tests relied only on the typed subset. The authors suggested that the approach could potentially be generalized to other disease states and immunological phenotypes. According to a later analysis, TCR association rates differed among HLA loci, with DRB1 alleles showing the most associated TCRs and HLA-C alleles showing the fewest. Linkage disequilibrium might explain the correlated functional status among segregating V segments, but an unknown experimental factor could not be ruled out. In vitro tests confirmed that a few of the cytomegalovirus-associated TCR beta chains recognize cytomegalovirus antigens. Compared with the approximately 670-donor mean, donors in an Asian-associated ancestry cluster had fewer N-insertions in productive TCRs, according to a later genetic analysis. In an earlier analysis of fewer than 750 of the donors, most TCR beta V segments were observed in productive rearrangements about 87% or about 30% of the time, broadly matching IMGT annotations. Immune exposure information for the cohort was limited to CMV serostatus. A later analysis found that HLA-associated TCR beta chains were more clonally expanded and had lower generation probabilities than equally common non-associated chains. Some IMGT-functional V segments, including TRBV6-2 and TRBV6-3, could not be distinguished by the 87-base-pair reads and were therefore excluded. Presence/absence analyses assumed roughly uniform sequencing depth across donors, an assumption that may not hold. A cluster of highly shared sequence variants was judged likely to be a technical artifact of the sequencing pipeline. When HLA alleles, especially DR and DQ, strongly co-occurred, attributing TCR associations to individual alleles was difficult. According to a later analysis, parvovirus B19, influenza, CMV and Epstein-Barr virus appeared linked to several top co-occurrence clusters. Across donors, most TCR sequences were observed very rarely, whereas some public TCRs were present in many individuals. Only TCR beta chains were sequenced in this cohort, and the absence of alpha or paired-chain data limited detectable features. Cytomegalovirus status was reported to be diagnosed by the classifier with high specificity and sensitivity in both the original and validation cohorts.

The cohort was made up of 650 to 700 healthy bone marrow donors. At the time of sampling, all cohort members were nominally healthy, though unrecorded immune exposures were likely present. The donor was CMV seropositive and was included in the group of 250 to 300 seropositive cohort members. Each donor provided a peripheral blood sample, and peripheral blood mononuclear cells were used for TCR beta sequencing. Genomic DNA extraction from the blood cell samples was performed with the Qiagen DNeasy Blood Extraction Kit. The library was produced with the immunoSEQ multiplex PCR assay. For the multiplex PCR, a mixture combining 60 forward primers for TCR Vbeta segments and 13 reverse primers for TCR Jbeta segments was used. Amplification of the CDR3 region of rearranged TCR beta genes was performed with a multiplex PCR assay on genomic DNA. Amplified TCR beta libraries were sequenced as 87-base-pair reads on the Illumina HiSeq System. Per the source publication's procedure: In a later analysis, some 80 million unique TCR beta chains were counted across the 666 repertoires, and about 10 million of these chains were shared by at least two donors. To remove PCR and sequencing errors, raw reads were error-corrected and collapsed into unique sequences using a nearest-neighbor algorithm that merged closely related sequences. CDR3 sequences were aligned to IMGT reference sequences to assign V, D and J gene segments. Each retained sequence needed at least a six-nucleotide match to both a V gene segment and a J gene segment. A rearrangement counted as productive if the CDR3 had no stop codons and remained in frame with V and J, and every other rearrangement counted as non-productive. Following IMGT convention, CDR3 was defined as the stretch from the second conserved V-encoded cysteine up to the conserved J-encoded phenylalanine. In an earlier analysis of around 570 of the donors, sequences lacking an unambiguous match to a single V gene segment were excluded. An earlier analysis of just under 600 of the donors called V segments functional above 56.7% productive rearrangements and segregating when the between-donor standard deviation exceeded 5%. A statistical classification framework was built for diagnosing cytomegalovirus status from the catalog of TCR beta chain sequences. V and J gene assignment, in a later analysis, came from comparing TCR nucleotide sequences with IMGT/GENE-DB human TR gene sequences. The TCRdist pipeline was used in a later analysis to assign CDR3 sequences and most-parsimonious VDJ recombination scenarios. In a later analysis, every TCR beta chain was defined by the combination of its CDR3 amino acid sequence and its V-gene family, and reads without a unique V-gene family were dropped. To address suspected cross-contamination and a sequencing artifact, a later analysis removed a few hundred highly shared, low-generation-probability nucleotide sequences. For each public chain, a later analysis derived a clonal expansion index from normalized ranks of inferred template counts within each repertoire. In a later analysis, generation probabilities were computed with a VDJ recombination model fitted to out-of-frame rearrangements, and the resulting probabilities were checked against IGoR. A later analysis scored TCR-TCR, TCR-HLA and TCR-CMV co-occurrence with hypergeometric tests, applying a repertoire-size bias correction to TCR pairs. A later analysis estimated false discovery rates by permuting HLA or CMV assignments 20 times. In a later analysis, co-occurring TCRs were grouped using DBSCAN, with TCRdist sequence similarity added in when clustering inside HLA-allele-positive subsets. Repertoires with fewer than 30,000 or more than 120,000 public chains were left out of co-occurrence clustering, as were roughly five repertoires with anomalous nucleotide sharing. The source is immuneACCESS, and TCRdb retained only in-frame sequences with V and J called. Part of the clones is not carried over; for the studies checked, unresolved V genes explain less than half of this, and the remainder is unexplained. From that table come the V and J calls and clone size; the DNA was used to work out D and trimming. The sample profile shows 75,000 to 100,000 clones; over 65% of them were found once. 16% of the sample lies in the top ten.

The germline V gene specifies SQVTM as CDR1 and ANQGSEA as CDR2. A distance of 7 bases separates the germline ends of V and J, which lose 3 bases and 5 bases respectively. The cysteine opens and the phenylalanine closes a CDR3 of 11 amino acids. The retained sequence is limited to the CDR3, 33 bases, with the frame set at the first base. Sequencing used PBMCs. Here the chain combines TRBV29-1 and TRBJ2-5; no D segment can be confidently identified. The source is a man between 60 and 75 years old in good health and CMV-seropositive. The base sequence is TGCAGCGTTGAGTTCCGGGAGACCCAGTACTTC. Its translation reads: CSVEFRETQYF.